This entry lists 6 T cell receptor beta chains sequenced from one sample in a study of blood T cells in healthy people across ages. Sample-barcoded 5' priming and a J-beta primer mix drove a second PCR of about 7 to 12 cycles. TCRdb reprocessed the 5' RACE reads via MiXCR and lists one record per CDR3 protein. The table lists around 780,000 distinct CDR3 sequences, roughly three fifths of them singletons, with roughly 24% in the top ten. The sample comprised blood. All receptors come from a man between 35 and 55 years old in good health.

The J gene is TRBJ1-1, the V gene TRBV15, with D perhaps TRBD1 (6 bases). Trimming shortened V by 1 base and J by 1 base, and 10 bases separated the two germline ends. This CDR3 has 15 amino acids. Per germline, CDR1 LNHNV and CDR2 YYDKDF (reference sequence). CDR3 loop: CATSRGVQGNTEAFF. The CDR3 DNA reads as TGTGCCACCAGCAGAGGTGTACAGGGGAACACTGAAGCTTTCTTT.

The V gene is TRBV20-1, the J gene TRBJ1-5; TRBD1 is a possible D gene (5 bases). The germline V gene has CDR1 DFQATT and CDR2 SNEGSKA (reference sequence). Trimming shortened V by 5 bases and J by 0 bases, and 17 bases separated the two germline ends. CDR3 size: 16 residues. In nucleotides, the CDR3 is TGCAGTGCTCTCAATACGGGGGAATATAGCAATCAGCCCCAGCATTTT. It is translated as CSALNTGEYSNQPQHF.

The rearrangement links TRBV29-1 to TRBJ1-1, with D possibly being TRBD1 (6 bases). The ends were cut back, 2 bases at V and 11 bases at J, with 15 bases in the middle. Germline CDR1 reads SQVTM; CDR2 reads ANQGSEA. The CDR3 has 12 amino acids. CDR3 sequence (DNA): TGCAGCGTTGAATCGGGGGCGCGTGCGGCTTTCTTT. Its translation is CSVESGARAAFF. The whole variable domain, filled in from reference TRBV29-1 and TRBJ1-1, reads SAVISQKPSRDICQRGTSLTIQCQVDSQVTMMFWYRQQPGQSLTLIATANQGSEATYESGFVIDKFPISRPNLTFSTLTVSNMSPEDSSIYLCSVESGARAAFFGQGTRLTVV.

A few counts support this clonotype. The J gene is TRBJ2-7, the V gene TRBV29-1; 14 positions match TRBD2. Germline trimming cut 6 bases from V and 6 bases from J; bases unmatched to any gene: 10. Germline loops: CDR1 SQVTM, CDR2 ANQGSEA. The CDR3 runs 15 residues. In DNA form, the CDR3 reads TGCAGCGTGACCGGGACTAGCGGGAGTCGGGCCGAGCAGTACTTC. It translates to CSVTGTSGSRAEQYF.

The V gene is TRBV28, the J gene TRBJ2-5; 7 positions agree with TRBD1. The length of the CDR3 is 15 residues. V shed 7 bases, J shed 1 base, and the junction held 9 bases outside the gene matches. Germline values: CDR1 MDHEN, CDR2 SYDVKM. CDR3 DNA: TGTGCCAGCATCCGACAGGGACCACTCCAAGAGACCCAGTACTTC. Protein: CASIRQGPLQETQYF. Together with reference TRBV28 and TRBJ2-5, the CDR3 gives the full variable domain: DVKVTQSSRYLVKRTGEKVFLECVQDMDHENMFWYRQDPGLGLRLIYFSYDVKMKEKGDIPEGYSVSREKKERFSLILESASTNQTSMYLCASIRQGPLQETQYFGPGTRLLVL.

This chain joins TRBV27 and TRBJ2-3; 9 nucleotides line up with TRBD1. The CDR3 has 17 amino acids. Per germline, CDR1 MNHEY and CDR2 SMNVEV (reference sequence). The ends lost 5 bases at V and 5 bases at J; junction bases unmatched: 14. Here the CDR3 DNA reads TGTGCCAGCAGTCGAACGTCGGGACAGGGAATCTTAGATACGCAGTATTTT. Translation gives CASSRTSGQGILDTQYF.